The 22 T cell receptor beta chains below come from one sample, sequenced in a study of blood T cell repertoires in COVID-19. Data came from immunoSEQ multiplex PCR; TCRdb stores just in-frame clones and leaves some out. The sample records about 220,000 clones, roughly 90% being singletons. Sequencing input: PBMCs or T cells enriched from blood (not recorded which). The receptors were sampled from a woman aged 25 to 39 who had recovered from COVID-19.

This clone turned up a few times. The chain is built from TRBV6-6 and TRBJ2-1, with D possibly matching TRBD1 (6 bases). This CDR3 contains 16 residues. Germline CDR1 reads MNHNY; CDR2 reads SVGAGI (reference sequence). V shed 5 bases and J shed 4 bases, with 18 bases lying between them. This CDR3 reads CASSTLGARRYNEQFF. The CDR3 DNA reads as TGTGCCAGCAGTACGCTGGGGGCCCGACGGTACAATGAGCAGTTCTTC.

In the case of this clone: The same CDR3 also results from other DNA sequences found in this sample. The chain links TRBV6-2 or TRBV6-3 to TRBJ1-5; D is possibly TRBD1 (5 bases). CDR1 is MNHEY, CDR2 SVGEGT, per germline. CDR3 length equals 16 residues. V lost 2 bases and J 4 bases, leaving 15 bases between the germline ends. The CDR3 sequence is CASSYPGRRGNQPQHF. Here the CDR3 DNA reads TGTGCCAGCAGTTACCCTGGGCGCCGGGGGAATCAGCCCCAGCATTTT.

Written as DNA, the CDR3 is TGCGCCAGCAGCCCTCGACGGGGGGGAAGCACAGATACGCAGTATTTT. This translates into CASSPRRGGSTDTQYF. This chain connects TRBV4-3 to TRBJ2-3; 8 bases agree with TRBD2. This CDR3 has 16 residues. Germline V gives CDR1 LGHNA, CDR2 YSLEER. V lost 4 bases to trimming and J lost 0 bases; unmatched junction nucleotides: 6.

The chain's CDR3 is CAISDSSDFEQFF. In nucleotides, the CDR3 is TGTGCCATCAGTGATTCTAGCGATTTTGAGCAGTTCTTC. The chain links TRBV10-3 to TRBJ2-1; D is perhaps TRBD2 (6 bases). Trimming removed 3 bases from V and 9 bases from J, with 12 bases in between. Germline CDR1 is ENHRY and CDR2 is SYGVKD. This CDR3 comprises 13 residues.

This sequence joins TRBV27 and TRBJ1-2; TRBD1 might be the D (6 bases). Germline loops: CDR1 MNHEY, CDR2 SMNVEV (reference sequence). This CDR3 contains 14 residues. Trimming left V 4 bases short and J 2 bases short, with 11 bases between. The CDR3 region is CASSWGPSNYGYTF. In DNA, the CDR3 is TGTGCCAGCAGTTGGGGGCCGAGCAACTATGGCTACACCTTC.

This rearrangement joins TRBV5-4 to TRBJ1-1; the D gene is possibly TRBD1 (6 bases). This CDR3 is 18 amino acids long. Germline V CDR1 and CDR2: SGHNT, YYREEE (reference sequence). With 1 base removed from V and 0 bases from J, the gap between germline ends came to 19 bases. This CDR3 reads CASSLRGAGMGMNTEAFF. CDR3 DNA: TGTGCCAGCAGCTTGCGGGGGGCGGGGATGGGCATGAACACTGAAGCTTTCTTT. Full variable domain (rest looked up from reference TRBV5-4 and TRBJ1-1): ETGVTQSPTHLIKTRGQQVTLRCSSQSGHNTVSWYQQALGQGPQFIFQYYREEENGRGNFPPRFSGLQFPNYSSELNVNALELDDSALYLCASSLRGAGMGMNTEAFFGQGTRLTVV.

This clone came up once. The chain uses TRBV4-1 and TRBJ2-1; TRBD2 matches at 7 bases. V lost 2 bases to trimming and J lost 5 bases; unmatched junction nucleotides: 6. From germline, CDR1 is MGHRA and CDR2 YSYEKL. The length of the CDR3 is 15 residues. The CDR3 sequence is CASSQRREGNNEQFF. CDR3 DNA sequence: TGCGCCAGCAGCCAAAGAAGGGAGGGGAACAATGAGCAGTTCTTC.

The chain combines TRBV6-6 with TRBJ2-3; TRBD2 matches 9 bases. V trimming: 5 bases; J trimming: 3 bases; junction bases outside the gene matches: 9. The CDR3 length is 16 residues. Germline V lookup: CDR1 MNHNY, CDR2 SVGAGI (reference sequence). CDR3 in amino acids: CASSRSSGAITDTQYF. The CDR3 DNA reads as TGTGCCAGCAGTCGTTCTAGCGGGGCCATAACAGATACGCAGTATTTT.

The chain recombines TRBV5-4 with TRBJ1-6; 7 nucleotides match TRBD1. The CDR3 length is 16 residues. The V segment lost 4 bases and the J segment 10 bases; nucleotides outside the gene matches: 14. Germline values: CDR1 SGHNT, CDR2 YYREEE (reference sequence). The DNA for the CDR3 is TGTGCCAGCAGCGGAGGCTCAGACAGGGTGGTCTCACCCCTCCACTTT. This translates into CASSGGSDRVVSPLHF.

The genes are TRBV6-5 and TRBJ2-1; 9 bases agree with TRBD1. Germline V gene data show CDR1 as MNHEY and CDR2 as SVGAGI. J lost 4 bases, V lost 10 bases, and 8 bases had no gene match. The CDR3 consists of 14 residues. The CDR3 spells CATLGTGIYNEQFF. The DNA for the CDR3 is TGTGCCACCCTCGGGACAGGGATTTACAATGAGCAGTTCTTC.

The rearrangement joins TRBV6-5 to TRBJ2-7; TRBD2 matches at 10 bases. V was clipped by 8 bases and J by 6 bases; unmatched bases: 7. The CDR3 totals 13 residues. Germline-derived CDR1 and CDR2 are MNHEY and SVGAGI. The CDR3 protein is CASRMTSGPEQYF. The CDR3 DNA follows: TGTGCCAGCCGTATGACTAGCGGGCCCGAGCAGTACTTC.

This chain connects TRBV14 to TRBJ2-7, with a weak D call TRBD1 (5 bases). Germline CDR1 and CDR2: SGHDN and FVKESK. There are 14 residues in the CDR3. The V and J ends lost 4 bases and 3 bases respectively, with 13 bases between them. The CDR3 nucleotides read TGTGCCAGCAGCCCCAGGGAAGGCATCTACGAGCAGTACTTC. It encodes CASSPREGIYEQYF.

The chain uses TRBV15 and TRBJ2-1; D gene unclear. CDR1 is LNHNV, CDR2 YYDKDF, per germline (reference sequence). This CDR3 is 15 amino acids long. Trimming cost V 5 bases and J 0 bases, with 11 bases left between them. The CDR3 coding sequence is TGTGCCACCAGCGTTACAGTGTCCTCCTACAATGAGCAGTTCTTC. This codes for CATSVTVSSYNEQFF.

V is TRBV6-4 and J is TRBJ2-3; 10 bases agree with TRBD2. V lost 0 bases to trimming and J lost 2 bases; unmatched junction nucleotides: 5. Germline V gene sequence: CDR1 MRHNA, CDR2 SNTAGT. CDR3 size: 17 residues. CDR3 sequence reads: CASSDSIAGGPTDTQYF. The DNA for the CDR3 is TGTGCCAGCAGTGACTCGATAGCGGGGGGTCCCACAGATACGCAGTATTTT.

The CDR3: CASSRDRGFFSGANVLTF. For the CDR3, the DNA is TGCGCCAGCAGCAGGGACAGGGGCTTCTTTTCTGGGGCCAACGTCCTGACTTTC. This sequence joins TRBV5-1 and TRBJ2-6; 10 bases fit TRBD1. Losses at the gene ends were 4 bases for V and 1 base for J; bases not matched to a gene: 8. CDR1 is SGHRS, CDR2 YFSETQ, per germline. CDR3 length: 18 residues. The variable domain in full, completed from reference TRBV5-1 and TRBJ2-6, reads KAGVTQTPRYLIKTRGQQVTLSCSPISGHRSVSWYQQTPGQGLQFLFEYFSETQRNKGNFPGRFSGRQFSNSRSEMNVSTLELGDSALYLCASSRDRGFFSGANVLTFGAGSRLTVL.

The chain employs TRBV7-3 and TRBJ2-2, with TRBD2 matching 7 bases. The CDR3 has 16 amino acids. Germline CDR1 and CDR2: SGHTA and FQGTGA. V was clipped by 5 bases and J by 2 bases; unmatched bases: 8. CDR3: CASSANSGANTGELFF. DNA of the CDR3: TGTGCCAGCAGCGCCAACAGCGGGGCTAACACCGGGGAGCTGTTTTTT.

This clone came up once. J is TRBJ2-7 and V is TRBV2; tentative D call: TRBD2 (5 bases). Germline V gene sequence: CDR1 SNHLY, CDR2 FYNNEI. Trimming removed 5 bases at V and 0 bases at J, with 17 bases between. The CDR3 length is 16 residues. DNA for the CDR3: TGTGCCAGCAGTCCTACAACTAGAACAGCCTCCTACGAGCAGTACTTC. Encoded protein: CASSPTTRTASYEQYF.

V usage is TRBV19 and J usage is TRBJ1-5; tentative D call: TRBD1 (5 bases). The CDR3 has 14 amino acids. Germline loops: CDR1 LNHDA, CDR2 SQIVND (reference sequence). Between the trimmed V and J ends, which lost 7 bases and 3 bases, there was a span of 13 bases. CDR3 DNA: TGTGCCAGTACCCCGCGGGGGGTCAATCAGCCCCAGCATTTT. Amino acids: CASTPRGVNQPQHF.

The chain couples TRBV27 to TRBJ1-5; 7 bases agree with TRBD1. The CDR3 totals 12 residues. Germline CDR1 reads MNHEY; CDR2 reads SMNVEV (reference sequence). The J segment lost 2 bases and the V segment lost 10 bases, leaving 2 bases of the junction unmatched. CDR3 nucleotide sequence: TGTGCCACCGGACAGGGCAATCAGCCCCAGCATTTT. Translating gives CATGQGNQPQHF.

CDR3 in amino acids: CASSFRGLETQYF. As DNA, the CDR3 is TGTGCCAGCAGTTTTCGAGGGCTGGAGACCCAGTACTTC. The chain links TRBV12-3 or TRBV12-4 to TRBJ2-5, with D maybe TRBD2 (5 bases). Trimming shortened V by 3 bases and J by 5 bases, and 10 bases separated the two germline ends. This CDR3 spans 13 amino acids.

The V and J genes are TRBV5-4 and TRBJ1-1, with TRBD1 matching 8 bases. After removal of 3 bases from V and 1 base from J, the junction contained 8 bases not matched to a gene. The CDR3 totals 16 residues. Per the germline V gene, CDR1 is SGHNT and CDR2 is YYREEE (reference sequence). The CDR3 reads CASSSLTGTGNTEAFF. In DNA, the CDR3 is TGTGCCAGCAGCTCGTTGACGGGGACAGGGAACACTGAAGCTTTCTTT.

The CDR3 loop reads CSARVTGDTF. For the CDR3, the DNA is TGCAGTGCTAGGGTAACAGGGGACACCTTC. The chain carries TRBV20-1 and TRBJ1-2; TRBD1 matches at 7 bases. Germline CDR1 reads DFQATT; CDR2 reads SNEGSKA (reference sequence). Losses at the gene ends were 3 bases for V and 12 bases for J; bases not matched to a gene: 4. The length of the CDR3 is 10 residues.